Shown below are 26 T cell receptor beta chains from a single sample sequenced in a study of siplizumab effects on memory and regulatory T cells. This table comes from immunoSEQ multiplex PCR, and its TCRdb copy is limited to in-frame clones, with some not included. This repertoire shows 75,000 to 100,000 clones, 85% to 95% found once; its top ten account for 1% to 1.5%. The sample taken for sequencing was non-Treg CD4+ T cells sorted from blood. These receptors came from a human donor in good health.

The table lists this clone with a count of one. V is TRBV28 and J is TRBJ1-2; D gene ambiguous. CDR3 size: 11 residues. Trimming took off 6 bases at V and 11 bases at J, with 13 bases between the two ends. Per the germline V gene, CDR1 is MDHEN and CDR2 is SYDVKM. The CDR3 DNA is TGTGCCAGCAGCTACCAAATCCATTACACCTTC. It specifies CASSYQIHYTF.

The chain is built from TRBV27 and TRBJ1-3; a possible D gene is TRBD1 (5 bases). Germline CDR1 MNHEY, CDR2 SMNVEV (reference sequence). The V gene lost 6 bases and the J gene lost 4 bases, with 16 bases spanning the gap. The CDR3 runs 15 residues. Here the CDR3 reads CASSRGRGSGNTIYF. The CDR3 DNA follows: TGTGCCAGCAGCAGAGGTCGGGGGTCCGGAAACACCATATATTTT.

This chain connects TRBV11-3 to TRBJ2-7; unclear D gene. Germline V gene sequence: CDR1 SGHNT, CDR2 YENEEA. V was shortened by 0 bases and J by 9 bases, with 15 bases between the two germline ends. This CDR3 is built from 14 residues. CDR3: CASSLDRWASRQYF. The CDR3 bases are TGTGCCAGCAGCTTAGACAGATGGGCAAGTCGGCAGTACTTC.

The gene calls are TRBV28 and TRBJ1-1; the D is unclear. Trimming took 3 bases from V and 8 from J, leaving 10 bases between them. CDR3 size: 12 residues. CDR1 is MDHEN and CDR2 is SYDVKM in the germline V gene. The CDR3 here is CASSLLGLEAFF. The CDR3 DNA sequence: TGTGCCAGCAGTTTGCTTGGGTTAGAAGCTTTCTTT.

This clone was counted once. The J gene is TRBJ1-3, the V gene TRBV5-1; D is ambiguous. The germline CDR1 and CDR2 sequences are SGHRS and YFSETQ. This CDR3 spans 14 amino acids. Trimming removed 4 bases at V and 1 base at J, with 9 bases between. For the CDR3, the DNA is TGCGCCAGCAGCCCCGACGGGTCTGGAAACACCATATATTTT. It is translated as CASSPDGSGNTIYF.

The CDR3 coding sequence is TGTGCCAGCAGCTTATATCGCGGAGGGGGCCTTAGCACAGATACGCAGTATTTT. Translating gives CASSLYRGGGLSTDTQYF. V and J are TRBV7-9 and TRBJ2-3, with D tentatively TRBD1 (7 bases). V lost 2 bases and J lost 0, with 18 bases in between. The CDR3 consists of 18 residues. The germline V gene encodes CDR1 SEHNR and CDR2 FQNEAQ (reference sequence).

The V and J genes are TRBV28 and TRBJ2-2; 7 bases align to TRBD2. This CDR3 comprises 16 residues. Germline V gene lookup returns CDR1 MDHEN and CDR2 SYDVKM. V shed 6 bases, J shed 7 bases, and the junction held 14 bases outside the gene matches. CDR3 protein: CASSPLGGRIVGELFF. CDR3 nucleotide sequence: TGTGCCAGCAGCCCACTGGGAGGGAGAATTGTCGGGGAGCTGTTTTTT.

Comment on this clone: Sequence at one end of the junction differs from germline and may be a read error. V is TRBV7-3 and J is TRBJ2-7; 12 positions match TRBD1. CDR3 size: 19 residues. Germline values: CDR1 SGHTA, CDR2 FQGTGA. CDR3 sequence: CASSVTGTGGLWGSVEQYF. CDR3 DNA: TGTGCCAGCAGCGTAACAGGGACAGGGGGCCTGTGGGGATCGGTCGAGCAGTACTTC.

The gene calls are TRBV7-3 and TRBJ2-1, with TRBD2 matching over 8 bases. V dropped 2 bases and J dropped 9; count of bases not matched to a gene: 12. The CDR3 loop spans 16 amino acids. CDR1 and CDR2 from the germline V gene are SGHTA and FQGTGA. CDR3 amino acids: CASSLRRTSIQGEQFF. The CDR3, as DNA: TGTGCCAGCAGCTTACGGCGGACTAGCATCCAGGGTGAGCAGTTCTTC. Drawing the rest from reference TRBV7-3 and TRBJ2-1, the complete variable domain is GAGVSQTPSNKVTEKGKYVELRCDPISGHTALYWYRQSLGQGPEFLIYFQGTGAADDSGLPNDRFFAVRPEGSVSTLKIQRTERGDSAVYLCASSLRRTSIQGEQFFGPGTRLTVL.

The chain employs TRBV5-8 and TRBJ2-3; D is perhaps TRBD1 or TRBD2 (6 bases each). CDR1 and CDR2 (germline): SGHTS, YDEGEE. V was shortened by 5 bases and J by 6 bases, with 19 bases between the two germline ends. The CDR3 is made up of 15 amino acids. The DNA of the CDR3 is TGTGCCAGCAGGTCGTGGGGGGCGGGGAAGGATACGCAGTATTTT. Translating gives CASRSWGAGKDTQYF.

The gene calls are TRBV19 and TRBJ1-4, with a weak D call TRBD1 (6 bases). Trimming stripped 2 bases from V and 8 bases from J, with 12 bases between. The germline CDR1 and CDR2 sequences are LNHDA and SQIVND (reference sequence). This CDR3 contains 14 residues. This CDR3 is CASSIQGSDEKLFF. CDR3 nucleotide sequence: TGTGCCAGTAGTATACAGGGGTCGGACGAAAAACTGTTTTTT.

The CDR3, as DNA: TGCGCCAGCAGTCCAAGGGGGCTAGCGGGAGGCGCTGAGAATGAGCAGTTCTTC. Encoded protein: CASSPRGLAGGAENEQFF. The chain employs TRBV4-1 and TRBJ2-1, with 11 bases matching TRBD2. The V gene end was trimmed by 6 bases and the J gene end by 7 bases; junction bases not matched to a gene: 17. The CDR3 spans 18 residues. CDR1 is MGHRA and CDR2 is YSYEKL in the germline V gene.

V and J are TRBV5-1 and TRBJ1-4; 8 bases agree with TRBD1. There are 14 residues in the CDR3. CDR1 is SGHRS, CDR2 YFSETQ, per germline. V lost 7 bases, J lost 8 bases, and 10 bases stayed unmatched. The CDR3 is CASWTGLVGEKLFF. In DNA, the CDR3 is TGCGCCAGCTGGACAGGGCTGGTGGGGGAAAAACTGTTTTTT.

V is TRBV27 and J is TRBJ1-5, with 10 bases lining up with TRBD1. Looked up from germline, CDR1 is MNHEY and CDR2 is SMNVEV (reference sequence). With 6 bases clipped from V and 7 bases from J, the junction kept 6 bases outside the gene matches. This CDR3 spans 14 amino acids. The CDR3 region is CASRTGQGTQPQHF. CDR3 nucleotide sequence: TGTGCCAGCAGAACGGGACAGGGGACCCAGCCCCAGCATTTT.

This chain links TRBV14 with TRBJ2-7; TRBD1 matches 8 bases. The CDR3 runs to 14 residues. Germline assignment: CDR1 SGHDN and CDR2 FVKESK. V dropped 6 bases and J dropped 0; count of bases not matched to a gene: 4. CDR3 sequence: CASRKTGASYEQYF. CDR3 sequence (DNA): TGTGCCAGCAGGAAGACAGGGGCCTCCTACGAGCAGTACTTC.

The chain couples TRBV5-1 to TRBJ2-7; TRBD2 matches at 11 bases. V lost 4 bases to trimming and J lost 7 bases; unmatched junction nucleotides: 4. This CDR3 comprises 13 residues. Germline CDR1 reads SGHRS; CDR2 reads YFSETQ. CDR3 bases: TGCGCCAGCAGCCTACTAGCGGGAGAAGAGCAGTACTTC. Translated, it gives CASSLLAGEEQYF.

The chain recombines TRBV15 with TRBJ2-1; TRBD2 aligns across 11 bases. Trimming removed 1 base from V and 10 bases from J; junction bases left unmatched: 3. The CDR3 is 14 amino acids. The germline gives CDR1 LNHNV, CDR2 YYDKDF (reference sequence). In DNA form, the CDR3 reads TGTGCCACCAGCAGAGGGGGACTAGCGGACGAGCAGTTCTTC. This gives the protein CATSRGGLADEQFF.

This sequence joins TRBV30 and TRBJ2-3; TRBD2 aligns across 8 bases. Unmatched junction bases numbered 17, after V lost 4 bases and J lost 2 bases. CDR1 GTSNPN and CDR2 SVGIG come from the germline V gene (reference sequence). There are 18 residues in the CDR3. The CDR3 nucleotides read TGTGCCTGGACCCGGTCCCTCTTTAGCGGGACGAACACAGATACGCAGTATTTT. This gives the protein CAWTRSLFSGTNTDTQYF. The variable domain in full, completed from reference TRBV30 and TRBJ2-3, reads SQTIHQWPATLVQPVGSPLSLECTVEGTSNPNLYWYRQAAGRGLQLLFYSVGIGQISSEVPQNLSASRPQDRQFILSSKKLLLSDSGFYLCAWTRSLFSGTNTDTQYFGPGTRLTVL.

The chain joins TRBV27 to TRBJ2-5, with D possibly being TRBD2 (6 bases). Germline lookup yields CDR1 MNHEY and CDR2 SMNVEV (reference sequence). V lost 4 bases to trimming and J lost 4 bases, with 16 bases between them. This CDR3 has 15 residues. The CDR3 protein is CASSSGMGLRETQYF. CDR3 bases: TGTGCCAGCAGTTCTGGGATGGGACTGAGAGAGACCCAGTACTTC.

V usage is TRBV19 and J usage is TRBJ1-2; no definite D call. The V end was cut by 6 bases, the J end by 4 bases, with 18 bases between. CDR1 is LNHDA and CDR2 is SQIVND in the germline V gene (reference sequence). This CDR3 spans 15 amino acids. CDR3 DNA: TGTGCCAGTAGCCCACAAGGCAGGTCCGGCTATGGCTACACCTTC. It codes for CASSPQGRSGYGYTF. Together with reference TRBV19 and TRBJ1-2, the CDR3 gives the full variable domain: DGGITQSPKYLFRKEGQNVTLSCEQNLNHDAMYWYRQDPGQGLRLIYYSQIVNDFQKGDIAEGYSVSREKKESFPLTVTSAQKNPTAFYLCASSPQGRSGYGYTFGSGTRLTVV.

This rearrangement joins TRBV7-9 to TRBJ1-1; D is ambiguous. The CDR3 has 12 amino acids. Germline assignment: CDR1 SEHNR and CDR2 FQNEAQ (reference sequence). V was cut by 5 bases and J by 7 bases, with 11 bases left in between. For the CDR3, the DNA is TGTGCCAGCAGCCCTGGGATGGGTGAAGCTTTCTTT. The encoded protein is CASSPGMGEAFF.

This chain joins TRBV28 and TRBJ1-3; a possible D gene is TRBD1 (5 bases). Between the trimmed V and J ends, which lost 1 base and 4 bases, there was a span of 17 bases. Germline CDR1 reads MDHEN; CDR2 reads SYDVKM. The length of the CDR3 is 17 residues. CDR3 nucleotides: TGTGCCAGCAGTTTATATGGCTTGGGGGGAGACGGAAACACCATATATTTT. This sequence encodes CASSLYGLGGDGNTIYF.

The CDR3: CATSRDLGAGYEQYF. As DNA, the CDR3 is TGTGCCACCAGCAGAGATTTGGGGGCAGGTTACGAGCAGTACTTC. The chain employs TRBV15 and TRBJ2-7; D may be TRBD1 (6 bases). The CDR3 runs 15 residues. Germline V gene sequence: CDR1 LNHNV, CDR2 YYDKDF (reference sequence). The V gene lost 0 bases and the J gene lost 4 bases, with 13 bases spanning the gap. Based on the CDR3 plus reference TRBV15 and TRBJ2-7, the full variable domain is DAMVIQNPRYQVTQFGKPVTLSCSQTLNHNVMYWYQQKSSQAPKLLFHYYDKDFNNEADTPDNFQSRRPNTSFCFLDIRSPGLGDTAMYLCATSRDLGAGYEQYFGPGTRLTVT.

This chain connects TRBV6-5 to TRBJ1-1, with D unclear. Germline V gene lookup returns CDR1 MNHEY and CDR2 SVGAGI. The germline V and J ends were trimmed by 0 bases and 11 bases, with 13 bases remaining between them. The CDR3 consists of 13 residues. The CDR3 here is CASSYSKQIGAFF. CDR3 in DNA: TGTGCCAGCAGTTACTCGAAACAGATCGGGGCTTTCTTT.

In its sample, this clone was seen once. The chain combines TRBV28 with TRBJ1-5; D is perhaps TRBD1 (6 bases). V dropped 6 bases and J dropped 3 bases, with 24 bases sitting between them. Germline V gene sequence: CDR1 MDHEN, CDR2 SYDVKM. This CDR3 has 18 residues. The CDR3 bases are TGTGCCAGCAGCTTTCGGGGGCCGGGATCCCCCTACAATCAGCCCCAGCATTTT. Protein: CASSFRGPGSPYNQPQHF. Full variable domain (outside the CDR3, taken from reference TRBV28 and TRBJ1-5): DVKVTQSSRYLVKRTGEKVFLECVQDMDHENMFWYRQDPGLGLRLIYFSYDVKMKEKGDIPEGYSVSREKKERFSLILESASTNQTSMYLCASSFRGPGSPYNQPQHFGDGTRLSIL.

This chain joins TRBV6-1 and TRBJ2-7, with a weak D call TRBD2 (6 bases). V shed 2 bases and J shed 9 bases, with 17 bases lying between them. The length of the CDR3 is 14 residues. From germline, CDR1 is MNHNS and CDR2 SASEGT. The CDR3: CASSEHVVLGGQYF. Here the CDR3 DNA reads TGTGCCAGCAGTGAACATGTGGTTTTGGGGGGGCAGTACTTC.